Shown below are 32 T cell receptor beta chains from a single sample sequenced in a study of T cells in Graves' hyperthyroidism and ophthalmopathy. The source material, RNA transcripts, was used to amplify TCR beta CDR3 regions. HTBI primers were employed in a first-round RT-PCR of the TCR CDR3. TCRdb re-called the multiplex PCR reads with MiXCR, one entry per CDR3 protein. This table holds roughly 510,000 distinct CDR3 sequences, around 20% found once. Sequenced material: blood. Receptors were obtained from a man between 18 and 35 years old with Graves' hyperthyroidism.

This clonotype has ten or more counts. V usage is TRBV27 and J usage is TRBJ1-1; the D gene is possibly TRBD1 (5 bases). This CDR3 is 12 amino acids long. The germline V gene has CDR1 MNHEY and CDR2 SMNVEV (reference sequence). V was trimmed by 6 bases and J by 11 bases, leaving 16 bases between them. The CDR3 reads CASSQGTGRAFF. As DNA, the CDR3 is TGTGCCAGCAGCCAGGGAACAGGCCGCGCTTTCTTT.

CDR3 bases: TGTGCCAGCAGCTTAGGAGGGGACCCTGGCCACGAGCAGTACTTC. Its translation: CASSLGGDPGHEQYF. The rearrangement links TRBV11-2 to TRBJ2-7; D tentatively reads TRBD1 or TRBD2 (5 bases each). Trimming left V 1 base short and J 5 bases short, with 15 bases between. There are 15 residues in the CDR3. CDR1 is SGHAT and CDR2 is FQNNGV in the germline V gene.

The chain couples TRBV5-5 to TRBJ2-2; perhaps TRBD2 as D (5 bases). The germline CDR1 and CDR2 sequences are SGHKS and YYEKEE (reference sequence). Trimming cost V 4 bases and J 6 bases, with 19 bases left between them. The CDR3 contains 16 residues. As DNA, the CDR3 is TGTGCCAGCAGCCAGCTCCAGGCTGGAGGAGCCGGGGAGCTGTTTTTT. Translated, it gives CASSQLQAGGAGELFF.

In this sample, this clonotype turned up many times. The rearrangement uses TRBV6-5 and TRBJ1-1; 7 nucleotides line up with TRBD1. The CDR3 length is 14 residues. Germline CDR1 reads MNHEY; CDR2 reads SVGAGI. The J segment lost 1 base and the V segment lost 6 bases, leaving 5 bases of the junction unmatched. The CDR3 nucleotides read TGTGCCAGCAGATACAGGGGAGAGAACACTGAAGCTTTCTTT. As protein: CASRYRGENTEAFF.

This clonotype was observed a few times. The V call is TRBV5-1, the J call TRBJ2-5; TRBD1 agrees at 8 bases. Germline assignment: CDR1 SGHRS and CDR2 YFSETQ. This CDR3 comprises 17 residues. With 4 bases clipped from V and 1 base from J, the junction kept 12 bases outside the gene matches. CDR3: CASSPRYGQGIQETQYF. The CDR3 DNA is TGCGCCAGCAGCCCTAGATATGGACAGGGAATCCAAGAGACCCAGTACTTC.

The chain has TRBV25-1 and TRBJ2-5; D remains unclear. CDR1 and CDR2 from the germline V gene are MGHDK and SYGVNS. Trimming took 4 bases from V and 5 from J, leaving 11 bases between them. The CDR3 sequence is 13 residues long. Here the CDR3 DNA reads TGTGCCAGCAGTGGAAGGATTCTGGAGACCCAGTACTTC. Its translation is CASSGRILETQYF.

This clonotype was seen ten or more times. V gene TRBV12-3 or TRBV12-4 combines with J gene TRBJ1-3; D is unclear. There are 15 residues in the CDR3. Trimming took off 6 bases at V and 1 base at J, with 13 bases between the two ends. CDR3 sequence reads: CASSYNSYSGNTIYF. DNA for the CDR3: TGTGCCAGCAGCTATAATTCGTATTCTGGAAACACCATATATTTT.

This clonotype was seen at least ten times. V gene TRBV27 combines with J gene TRBJ2-2; D may correspond to TRBD1 or TRBD2 (5 bases each). Germline CDR1 MNHEY, CDR2 SMNVEV (reference sequence). CDR3 length: 18 residues. V shed 4 bases and J shed 3 bases, with 21 bases lying between them. The CDR3 loop is CASSSRPGPFFYTGELFF. For the CDR3, the DNA is TGTGCCAGCAGTTCCCGCCCGGGACCCTTCTTCTACACCGGGGAGCTGTTTTTT.

This clonotype showed up many times. The chain recombines TRBV12-3 or TRBV12-4 with TRBJ2-7; 9 nucleotides line up with TRBD2. After removal of 4 bases from V and 9 bases from J, the junction contained 7 bases not matched to a gene. The CDR3 is made up of 13 amino acids. The CDR3 region has the DNA TGTGCCAGCAGTTCGGGACTAGCTTTGGCGCAGTACTTC. Translation gives CASSSGLALAQYF.

In this sample, this clonotype turned up many times. The V gene is TRBV10-3, the J gene TRBJ2-7, with 11 bases aligning to TRBD2. The germline V gene encodes CDR1 ENHRY and CDR2 SYGVKD. CDR3 size: 14 residues. J lost 0 bases, V lost 10 bases, and 5 bases had no gene match. In DNA, the CDR3 is TGTGCCACAAAGGGACTAGCGGACTCCTACGAGCAGTACTTC. This translates into CATKGLADSYEQYF.

At least ten counts were recorded for this clonotype. V is TRBV12-3 or TRBV12-4 and J is TRBJ1-2; D not certain. The V end was cut by 5 bases, the J end by 0 bases, with 16 bases between. The CDR3 runs to 16 residues. CDR3 sequence reads: CASSPSEHLTNYGYTF. The CDR3 bases are TGTGCCAGCAGTCCTAGTGAGCACCTTACTAACTATGGCTACACCTTC.

This clonotype has just a few counts. At one boundary the junction diverges from the germline segment, which might be a read error. V and J are TRBV14 and TRBJ2-5; D could derive from TRBD1 or TRBD2 (5 bases each). This CDR3 contains 15 residues. Germline V lookup: CDR1 SGHDN, CDR2 FVKESK. CDR3 nucleotides: TGTGCCAGCAGCCGGGGACCACCTTTCCAAGAGAGCCAGTACTTC. This gives the protein CASSRGPPFQESQYF.

This clonotype was recorded a few times. The chain recombines TRBV5-1 with TRBJ1-1, with TRBD1 identical over 7 bases. With 5 bases clipped from V and 9 bases from J, the junction kept 13 bases outside the gene matches. The CDR3 spans 14 residues. Germline V gives CDR1 SGHRS, CDR2 YFSETQ. The DNA of the CDR3 is TGCGCCAGCAGAACCCGGGACAGAGTTTCCCAAGCTTTCTTT. It yields the protein CASRTRDRVSQAFF. The entire variable domain, with the rest obtained from reference TRBV5-1 and TRBJ1-1, is as follows: KAGVTQTPRYLIKTRGQQVTLSCSPISGHRSVSWYQQTPGQGLQFLFEYFSETQRNKGNFPGRFSGRQFSNSRSEMNVSTLELGDSALYLCASRTRDRVSQAFFGQGTRLTVV.

This clonotype has ten or more counts. The CDR3 nucleotides read TGCAGTGCCGTCGGAGGGGTTAACACTGAAGCTTTCTTT. The encoded protein is CSAVGGVNTEAFF. V gene TRBV20-1 combines with J gene TRBJ1-1, with D possibly being TRBD1 (5 bases). Deletions cut 6 bases from V and 2 bases from J, with 13 bases between. This CDR3 has 13 residues. Germline V gene data show CDR1 as DFQATT and CDR2 as SNEGSKA (reference sequence).

This clonotype has a count of ten or more. The J gene is TRBJ1-3, the V gene TRBV6-1; 8 nucleotides agree with TRBD1. Germline V gene data show CDR1 as MNHNS and CDR2 as SASEGT. The CDR3 extends over 14 amino acids. The V and J ends lost 6 bases and 1 base, in that order; junction bases with no gene match: 2. CDR3 nucleotide sequence: TGTGCCAGCAGCAGGGGGCAATCTGGAAACACCATATATTTT. Translating gives CASSRGQSGNTIYF.

As concerns this clonotype: A read error may be the cause here, since a much bigger clone is one base away. The chain is built from TRBV28 and TRBJ1-1; D not resolved. The CDR3 extends over 13 amino acids. CDR1 and CDR2 (germline): MDHEN, SYDVKM. Here the CDR3 DNA reads TGTGTCAGCATTCCCCGACCCAACACTGAAGCTTTCTTT. Protein product: CVSIPRPNTEAFF.

This clonotype was observed a handful of times. The chain carries TRBV6-5 and TRBJ1-1, with D possibly being TRBD1 (5 bases). V lost 0 bases, J lost 1 base, and 12 bases lay in between. The CDR3 is made up of 16 amino acids. CDR1 and CDR2 from the germline V gene are MNHEY and SVGAGI. CDR3 region: CASSYSRTTRNTEAFF. The CDR3 coding sequence is TGTGCCAGCAGTTACTCCCGGACAACGAGGAACACTGAAGCTTTCTTT.

This clonotype has at least ten counts. The chain combines TRBV24-1 with TRBJ2-2; D ambiguous. This CDR3 contains 13 residues. The V end lost 7 bases, the J end lost 4 bases, and 9 bases lay between the germline ends. The germline CDR1 and CDR2 sequences are KGHDR and SFDVKD. CDR3 DNA: TGTGCCACCAGAGACTCTTCCACCGGGGAGCTGTTTTTT. It translates to CATRDSSTGELFF.

This clonotype was counted between two and nine times. The V call is TRBV2, the J call TRBJ1-1; D uncertain. The CDR3 is 14 residues long. Germline V gives CDR1 SNHLY, CDR2 FYNNEI. Between the trimmed V and J ends, which lost 3 bases and 0 bases, there was a span of 8 bases. The CDR3: CASSDPGLNTEAFF. The DNA for the CDR3 is TGTGCCAGCAGTGATCCCGGGTTGAACACTGAAGCTTTCTTT.

The chain links TRBV6-1 to TRBJ1-1; D gene uncertain. Germline V CDR1 and CDR2: MNHNS, SASEGT. The CDR3 runs 17 residues. Trimming removed 0 bases from V and 0 bases from J, with 14 bases in between. For the CDR3, the DNA is TGTGCCAGCAGTGAAGCGCTTCCTTCGGCTTTGAACACTGAAGCTTTCTTT. Translating gives CASSEALPSALNTEAFF.

This clonotype was counted only a few times. The chain carries TRBV5-1 and TRBJ2-5; TRBD2 aligns across 7 bases. J lost 2 bases, V lost 4 bases, and 8 bases had no gene match. CDR3 length equals 15 residues. Per germline, CDR1 SGHRS and CDR2 YFSETQ. Here the CDR3 DNA reads TGCGCCAGCAGCCTAGGACTAGTTGAACAAGAGACCCAGTACTTC. Translated: CASSLGLVEQETQYF.

This sequence joins TRBV4-1 and TRBJ1-1; TRBD1 agrees at 8 bases. The CDR3 has 15 residues. V dropped 2 bases and J dropped 10; count of bases not matched to a gene: 12. Germline V CDR1 and CDR2: MGHRA, YSYEKL. The CDR3 loop reads CASSQPLATGERAFF. CDR3 sequence (DNA): TGCGCCAGCAGCCAACCCCTCGCGACAGGGGAGCGAGCTTTCTTT.

This clonotype was seen at least ten times. The CDR3 DNA reads as TGTGCCAGCAGCTTAAGTGTGGGGATTAAAGAGACCCAGTACTTC. Translating it yields CASSLSVGIKETQYF. The chain carries TRBV7-8 and TRBJ2-5; unclear D gene. Trimming stripped 2 bases from V and 3 bases from J, with 13 bases between. The CDR3 spans 15 residues. CDR1 is SGHVS, CDR2 FQNEAQ, per germline.

This clonotype was detected many times. CDR3 protein: CASRSWTDYEQYF. The CDR3 coding sequence is TGTGCCAGCAGGAGCTGGACGGACTACGAGCAGTACTTC. The chain combines TRBV6-5 with TRBJ2-7; the D is unclear. V dropped 6 bases and J dropped 3 bases, with 12 bases sitting between them. The CDR3 is 13 residues long. The germline V gene encodes CDR1 MNHEY and CDR2 SVGAGI.

Many counts were recorded for this clonotype. The chain links TRBV9 to TRBJ2-7, with no clear D. The CDR3 is made up of 12 amino acids. The germline V gene has CDR1 SGDLS and CDR2 YYNGEE. Trimming cost V 10 bases and J 0 bases, with 11 bases left between them. CDR3 in amino acids: CASGPDSYEQYF. DNA of the CDR3: TGTGCCTCAGGACCGGACTCCTACGAGCAGTACTTC.

The chain links TRBV12-3 or TRBV12-4 to TRBJ1-5; the D is unclear. The V and J ends lost 6 bases and 2 bases respectively, with 11 bases between them. This CDR3 is built from 14 residues. This CDR3 is CASSPATRNQPQHF. In DNA, the CDR3 is TGTGCCAGCAGCCCCGCGACACGCAATCAGCCCCAGCATTTT.

The V gene is TRBV12-3 or TRBV12-4, the J gene TRBJ1-3; possible D gene TRBD1, 5 bases. V lost 3 bases and J 9 bases, leaving 15 bases between the germline ends. This CDR3 spans 14 amino acids. The CDR3 reads CASSFGAGWPTIYF. In DNA, the CDR3 is TGTGCCAGCAGTTTCGGGGCAGGGTGGCCCACCATATATTTT.

This chain's CDR3 is CATSVRGAGYEQYF. CDR3 in DNA: TGTGCCACCTCCGTGCGGGGGGCAGGCTACGAGCAGTACTTC. This chain uses TRBV15 with TRBJ2-7, with 8 bases fitting TRBD2. The J segment lost 3 bases and the V segment lost 8 bases, leaving 9 bases of the junction unmatched. The CDR3 totals 14 residues. From germline, CDR1 is LNHNV and CDR2 YYDKDF (reference sequence).

V and J are TRBV20-1 and TRBJ2-7; 7 bases line up with TRBD2. J was trimmed by 2 bases and V by 7 bases; bases with no gene match: 20. There are 17 residues in the CDR3. The germline gives CDR1 DFQATT, CDR2 SNEGSKA (reference sequence). DNA for the CDR3: TGCAGTGTCAATCGGCCTAGCGGTCCGACTGAGGCCTACGAGCAGTACTTC. Translating gives CSVNRPSGPTEAYEQYF.

In this sample, this clonotype turned up many times. This chain connects TRBV12-3 or TRBV12-4 to TRBJ2-5; TRBD2 aligns across 8 bases. The CDR3 is made up of 14 amino acids. Trimming took 6 bases from V and 1 from J; bases not matched to a gene: 4. CDR3 protein: CASSGRGSQETQYF. The CDR3 DNA sequence: TGTGCCAGCAGCGGGAGGGGGTCCCAAGAGACCCAGTACTTC.

The table lists this clonotype with a few counts. The V call is TRBV6-2 or TRBV6-3, the J call TRBJ2-7, with 8 nucleotides matching TRBD2. V lost 0 bases, J lost 5 bases, and 6 bases stayed unmatched. This CDR3 spans 15 amino acids. Germline V gene sequence: CDR1 MNHEY, CDR2 SVGEGT. In nucleotides, the CDR3 is TGTGCCAGCAGTTACTCGGCGACTAGCGTCGACGAGCAGTACTTC. This sequence encodes CASSYSATSVDEQYF.

At least ten counts were recorded for this clonotype. The rearrangement joins TRBV2 to TRBJ2-2, with 9 bases lining up with TRBD1. With 7 bases clipped from V and 7 bases from J, the junction kept 4 bases outside the gene matches. The CDR3 is 13 amino acids. Looked up from germline, CDR1 is SNHLY and CDR2 is FYNNEI. CDR3 residues: CASKGQGSGELFF. The CDR3 DNA reads TGTGCCAGCAAGGGACAGGGAAGCGGGGAGCTGTTTTTT.